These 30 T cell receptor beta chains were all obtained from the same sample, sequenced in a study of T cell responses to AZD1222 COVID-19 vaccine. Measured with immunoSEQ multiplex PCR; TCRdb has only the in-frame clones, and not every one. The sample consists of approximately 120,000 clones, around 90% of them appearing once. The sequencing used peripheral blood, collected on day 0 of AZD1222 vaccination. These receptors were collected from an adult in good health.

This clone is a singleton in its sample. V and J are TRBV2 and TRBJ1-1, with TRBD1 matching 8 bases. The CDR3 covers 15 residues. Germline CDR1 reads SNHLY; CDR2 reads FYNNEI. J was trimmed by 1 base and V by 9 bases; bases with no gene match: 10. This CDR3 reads CARPNLDRANTEAFF. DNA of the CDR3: TGTGCCAGACCTAATTTGGACAGGGCGAACACTGAAGCTTTCTTT.

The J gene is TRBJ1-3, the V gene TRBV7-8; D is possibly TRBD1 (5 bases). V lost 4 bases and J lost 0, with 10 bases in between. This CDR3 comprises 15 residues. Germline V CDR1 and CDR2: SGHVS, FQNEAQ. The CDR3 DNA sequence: TGTGCCAGCAGCTCCGGCGGGGCCTCTGGAAACACCATATATTTT. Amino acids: CASSSGGASGNTIYF.

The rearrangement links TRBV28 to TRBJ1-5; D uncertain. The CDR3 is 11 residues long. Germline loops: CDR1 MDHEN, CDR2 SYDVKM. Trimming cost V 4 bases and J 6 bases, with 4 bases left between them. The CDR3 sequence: CASSSGQPQHF. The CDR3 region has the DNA TGTGCCAGCAGTTCTGGTCAGCCCCAGCATTTT.

DNA of the CDR3: TGCGCCAGCAGCCTCTGGACGGATCCAGCTAACTATGGCTACACCTTC. Its protein product is CASSLWTDPANYGYTF. This chain joins TRBV4-1 and TRBJ1-2; D is unresolved. The CDR3 has 16 residues. Germline lookup yields CDR1 MGHRA and CDR2 YSYEKL. Trimming took 4 bases from V and 0 from J, leaving 15 bases between them.

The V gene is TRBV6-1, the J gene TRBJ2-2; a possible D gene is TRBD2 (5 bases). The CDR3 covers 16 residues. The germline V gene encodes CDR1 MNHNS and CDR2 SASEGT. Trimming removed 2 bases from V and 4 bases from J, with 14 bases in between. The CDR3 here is CASSEFRRRSTGELFF. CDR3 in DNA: TGTGCCAGCAGTGAATTCAGGAGGCGAAGCACCGGGGAGCTGTTTTTT.

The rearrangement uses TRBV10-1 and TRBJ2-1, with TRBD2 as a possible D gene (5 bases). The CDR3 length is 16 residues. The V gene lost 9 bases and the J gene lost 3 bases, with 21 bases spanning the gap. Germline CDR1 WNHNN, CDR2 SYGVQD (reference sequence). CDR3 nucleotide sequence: TGCGCCAGAGGCCCCCTGGGAGCGGAATACTACAATGAGCAGTTCTTC. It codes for CARGPLGAEYYNEQFF.

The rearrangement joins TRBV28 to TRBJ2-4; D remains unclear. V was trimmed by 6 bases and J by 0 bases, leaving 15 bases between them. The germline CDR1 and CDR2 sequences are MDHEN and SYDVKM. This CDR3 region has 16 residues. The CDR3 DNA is TGTGCCAGCAGCCCCCTAAGGAATTTAGCCAAAAACATTCAGTACTTC. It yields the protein CASSPLRNLAKNIQYF.

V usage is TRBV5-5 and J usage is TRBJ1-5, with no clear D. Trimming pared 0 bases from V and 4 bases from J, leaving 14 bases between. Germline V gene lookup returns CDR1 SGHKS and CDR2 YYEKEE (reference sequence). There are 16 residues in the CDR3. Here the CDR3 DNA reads TGTGCCAGCAGCTTGGGGTCCAGTAGTCGAAATCAGCCCCAGCATTTT. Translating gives CASSLGSSSRNQPQHF.

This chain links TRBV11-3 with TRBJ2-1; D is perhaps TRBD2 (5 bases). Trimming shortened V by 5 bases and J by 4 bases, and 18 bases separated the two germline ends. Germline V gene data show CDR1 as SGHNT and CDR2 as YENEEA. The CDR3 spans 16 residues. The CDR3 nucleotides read TGTGCCAGCAGCCCCATGAGGCGACTAAAGTACAATGAGCAGTTCTTC. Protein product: CASSPMRRLKYNEQFF.

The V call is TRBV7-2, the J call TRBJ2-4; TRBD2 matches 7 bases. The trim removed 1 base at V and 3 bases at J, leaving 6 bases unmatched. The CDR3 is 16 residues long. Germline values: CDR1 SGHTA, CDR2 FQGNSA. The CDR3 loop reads CASSLDGAGYKNIQYF. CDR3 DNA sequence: TGTGCCAGCAGCTTAGATGGAGCGGGGTACAAAAACATTCAGTACTTC.

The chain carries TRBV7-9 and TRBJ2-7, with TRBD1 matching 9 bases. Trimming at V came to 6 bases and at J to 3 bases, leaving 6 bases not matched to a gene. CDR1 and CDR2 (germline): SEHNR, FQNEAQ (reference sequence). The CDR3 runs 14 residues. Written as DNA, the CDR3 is TGTGCCAGCAGGGGCGACAGGGGGATCTACGAGCAGTACTTC. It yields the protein CASRGDRGIYEQYF. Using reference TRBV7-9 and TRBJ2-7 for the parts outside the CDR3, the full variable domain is DTGVSQNPRHKITKRGQNVTFRCDPISEHNRLYWYRQTLGQGPEFLTYFQNEAQLEKSRLLSDRFSAERPKGSFSTLEIQRTEQGDSAMYLCASRGDRGIYEQYFGPGTRLTVT.

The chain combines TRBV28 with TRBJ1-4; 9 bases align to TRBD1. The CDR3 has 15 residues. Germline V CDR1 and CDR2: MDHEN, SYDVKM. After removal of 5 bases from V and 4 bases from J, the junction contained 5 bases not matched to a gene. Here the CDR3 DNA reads TGTGCCAGCAGTACCCCGGGACAGGGTAATGAAAAACTGTTTTTT. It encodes CASSTPGQGNEKLFF.

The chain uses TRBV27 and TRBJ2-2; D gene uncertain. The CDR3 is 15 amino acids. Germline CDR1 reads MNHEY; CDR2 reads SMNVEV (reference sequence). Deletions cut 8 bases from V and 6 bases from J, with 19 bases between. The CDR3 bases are TGTGCCAGCGGAGCCCGTTTATTCCTGCCCGGGGAGCTGTTTTTT. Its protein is CASGARLFLPGELFF.

The CDR3 nucleotides read TGTGCCAGCAGCTACCCGACTAGCGGGAGTAACACCGGGGAGCTGTTTTTT. Protein product: CASSYPTSGSNTGELFF. V and J are TRBV7-9 and TRBJ2-2, with 12 bases aligning to TRBD2. Per the germline V gene, CDR1 is SEHNR and CDR2 is FQNEAQ (reference sequence). The CDR3 is 17 residues long. V lost 4 bases to trimming and J lost 2 bases; unmatched junction nucleotides: 5.

CDR3 sequence: CASSPRVGSYNEQFF. The CDR3 DNA reads as TGTGCCAGCAGCCCGAGGGTTGGGAGCTACAATGAGCAGTTCTTC. The gene calls are TRBV13 and TRBJ2-1; D possibly corresponds to TRBD2 (5 bases). Germline values: CDR1 PRHDT, CDR2 FYEKMQ (reference sequence). There are 15 residues in the CDR3. The ends were cut back, 5 bases at V and 3 bases at J, with 14 bases in the middle.

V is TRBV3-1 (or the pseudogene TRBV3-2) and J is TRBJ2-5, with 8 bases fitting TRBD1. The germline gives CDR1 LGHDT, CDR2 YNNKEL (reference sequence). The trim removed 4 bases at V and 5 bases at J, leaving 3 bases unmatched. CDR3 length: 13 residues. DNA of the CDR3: TGTGCCAGCAGCCCGGACAGGGTGGAGACCCAGTACTTC. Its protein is CASSPDRVETQYF.

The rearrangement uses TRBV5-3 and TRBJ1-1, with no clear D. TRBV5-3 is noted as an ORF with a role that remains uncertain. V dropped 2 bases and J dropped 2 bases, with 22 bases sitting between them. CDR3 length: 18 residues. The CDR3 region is CARSFSGPRKGQNTEAFF. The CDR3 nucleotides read TGTGCCAGAAGCTTTTCCGGGCCAAGGAAGGGTCAAAACACTGAAGCTTTCTTT.

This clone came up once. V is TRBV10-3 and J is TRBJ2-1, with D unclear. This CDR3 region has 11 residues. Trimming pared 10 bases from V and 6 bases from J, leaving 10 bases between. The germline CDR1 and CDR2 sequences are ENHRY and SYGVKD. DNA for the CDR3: TGTGCCACCCAGGTCGGCAATGAGCAGTTCTTC. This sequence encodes CATQVGNEQFF.

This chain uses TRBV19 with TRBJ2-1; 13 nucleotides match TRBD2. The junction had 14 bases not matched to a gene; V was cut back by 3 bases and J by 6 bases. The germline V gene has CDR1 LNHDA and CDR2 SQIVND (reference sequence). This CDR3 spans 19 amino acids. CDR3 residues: CASSISPVRTSGSGNEQFF. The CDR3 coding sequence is TGTGCCAGTAGTATCAGCCCAGTTCGGACTAGCGGGAGTGGCAATGAGCAGTTCTTC.

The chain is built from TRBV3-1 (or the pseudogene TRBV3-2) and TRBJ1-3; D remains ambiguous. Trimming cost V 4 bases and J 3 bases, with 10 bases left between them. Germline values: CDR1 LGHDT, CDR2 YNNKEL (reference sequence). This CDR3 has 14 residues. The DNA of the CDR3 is TGTGCCAGCAGCCCACGGTCAATTGGAAACACCATATATTTT. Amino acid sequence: CASSPRSIGNTIYF.

CDR3 bases: TGTGCCACCAGTGATATCCCGGGACAGGGTGGAGGACAGCCCCAGCATTTT. Translation gives CATSDIPGQGGGQPQHF. The chain combines TRBV24-1 with TRBJ1-5, with TRBD1 matching 9 bases. This CDR3 comprises 17 residues. The V gene end was trimmed by 3 bases and the J gene end by 7 bases; junction bases not matched to a gene: 12. Germline CDR1 is KGHDR and CDR2 is SFDVKD.

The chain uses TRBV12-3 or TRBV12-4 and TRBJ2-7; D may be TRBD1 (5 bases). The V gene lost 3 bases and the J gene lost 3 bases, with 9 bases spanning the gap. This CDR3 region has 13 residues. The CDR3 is CASSFDRRYEQYF. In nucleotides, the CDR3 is TGTGCCAGCAGTTTTGACAGACGCTACGAGCAGTACTTC.

Here the CDR3 reads CASSTRDRGFKEQYNEQFF. CDR3 bases: TGTGCCAGCAGTACGCGGGACAGGGGGTTTAAAGAACAATACAATGAGCAGTTCTTC. This rearrangement joins TRBV28 to TRBJ2-1; 11 positions match TRBD1. This CDR3 contains 19 residues. The J segment lost 4 bases and the V segment lost 5 bases, leaving 16 bases of the junction unmatched. CDR1 and CDR2 from the germline V gene are MDHEN and SYDVKM.

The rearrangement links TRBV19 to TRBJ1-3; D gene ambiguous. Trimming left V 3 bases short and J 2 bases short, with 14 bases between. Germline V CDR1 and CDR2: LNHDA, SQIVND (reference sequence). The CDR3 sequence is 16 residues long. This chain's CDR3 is CASSISDSATGNTIYF. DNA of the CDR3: TGTGCCAGTAGTATCTCGGATTCGGCAACTGGAAACACCATATATTTT.

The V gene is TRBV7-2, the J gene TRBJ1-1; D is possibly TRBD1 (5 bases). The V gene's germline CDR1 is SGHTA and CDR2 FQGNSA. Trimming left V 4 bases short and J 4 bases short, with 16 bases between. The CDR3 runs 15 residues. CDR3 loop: CASSWEGPPFTEAFF. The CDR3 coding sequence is TGTGCCAGCAGCTGGGAGGGGCCCCCCTTCACTGAAGCTTTCTTT.

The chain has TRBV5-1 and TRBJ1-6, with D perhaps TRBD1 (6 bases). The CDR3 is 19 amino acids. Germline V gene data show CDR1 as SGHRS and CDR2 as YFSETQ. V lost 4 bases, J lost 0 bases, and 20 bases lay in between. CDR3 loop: CASSLKAGHQRSYNSPLHF. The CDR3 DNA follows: TGCGCCAGCAGCCTAAAGGCGGGACACCAACGCTCCTATAATTCACCCCTCCACTTT.

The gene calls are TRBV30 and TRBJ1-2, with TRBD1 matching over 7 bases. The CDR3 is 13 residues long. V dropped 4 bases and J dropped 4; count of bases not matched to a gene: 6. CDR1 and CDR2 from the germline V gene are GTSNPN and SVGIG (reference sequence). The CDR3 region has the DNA TGTGCCTGGAATACCGGGACAGCCTATGGCTACACCTTC. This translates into CAWNTGTAYGYTF.

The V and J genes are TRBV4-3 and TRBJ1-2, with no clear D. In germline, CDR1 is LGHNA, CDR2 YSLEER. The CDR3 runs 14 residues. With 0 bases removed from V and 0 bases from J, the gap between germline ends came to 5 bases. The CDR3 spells CASSQDASNYGYTF. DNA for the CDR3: TGCGCCAGCAGCCAAGATGCTTCTAACTATGGCTACACCTTC.

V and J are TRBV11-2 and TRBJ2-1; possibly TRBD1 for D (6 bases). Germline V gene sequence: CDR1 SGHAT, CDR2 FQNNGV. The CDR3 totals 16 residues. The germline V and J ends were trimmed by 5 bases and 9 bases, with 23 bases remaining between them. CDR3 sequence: CASSPSLGQQFPEQFF. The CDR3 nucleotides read TGTGCCAGCAGCCCAAGCTTGGGACAACAATTTCCTGAGCAGTTCTTC. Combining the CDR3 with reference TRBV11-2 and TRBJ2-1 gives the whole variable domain EAGVAQSPRYKIIEKRQSVAFWCNPISGHATLYWYQQILGQGPKLLIQFQNNGVVDDSQLPKDRFSAERLKGVDSTLKIQPAKLEDSAVYLCASSPSLGQQFPEQFFGPGTRLTVL.

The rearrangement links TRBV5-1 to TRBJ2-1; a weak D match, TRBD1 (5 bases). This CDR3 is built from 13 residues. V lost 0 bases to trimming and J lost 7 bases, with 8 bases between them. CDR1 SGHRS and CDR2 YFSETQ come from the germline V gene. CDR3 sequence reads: CASSLDRGNEQFF. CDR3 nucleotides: TGCGCCAGCAGCTTGGATAGGGGAAATGAGCAGTTCTTC.